Reported below is one T cell receptor (beta chain). This entry comes from a study of blood T cell repertoires in COVID-19. Whole-study context: Acute and convalescent COVID-19 specimens originated in the United States, Italy and Spain.

Germline loops: CDR1 KGHDR, CDR2 SFDVKD. The CDR3 has 16 amino acids. V lost 8 bases to trimming and J lost 2 bases; unmatched junction nucleotides: 10. Original processing methods: Estimation of nucleated cell counts was performed using reference gene primer amplification. Only in-frame clones appear in the TCRdb table, and some are missing; sequencing was by immunoSEQ multiplex PCR. Clone size and the V and J calls come from that table; the DNA yielded D and trimming. The table includes 100,000 or so clones, 82% detected once. The genes are TRBV24-1 and TRBJ2-1, with 8 bases lining up with TRBD1. Specimen: peripheral blood. This clonotype was sampled from a man between 50 and 59 years old with active or convalescent COVID-19. This CDR3 is CATTGPGTGPYNEQFF. In nucleotides, the CDR3 is TGTGCCACCACGGGTCCCGGGACAGGACCCTACAATGAGCAGTTCTTC.